A single sample is the source of the 14 T cell receptor beta chains below, sequenced in a study of read filtering for tumor transcriptome and immune sequencing (dated by TCRdb to about 2020). For sequencing, an Illumina HiSeq 4000 was employed. The Immunoverse kit was used to build TCR libraries from about 400 ng RNA, with molecular barcoded adaptors covering alpha/delta and beta/gamma chains. TCRdb ran its own pipeline on the public reads, namely fastp trimming at Q25 and MiXCR clone calling, and kept in-frame beta chains. Each CDR3 protein gets just one entry, which takes the most common genes and DNA from the rows behind it. The sample records tens of thousands of distinct CDR3 sequences, approximately 14% of which are singletons. Of the sample, 45% falls within the top ten clones. The sequenced material came from a population of CD138-negative cells sorted from bone marrow. The label giving this sample's cell subset or site can be read as: bone marrow mononuclear cells depleted of CD138+ plasma/myeloma cells by negative magnetic selection. The receptors were gathered from a donor over 35 with multiple myeloma.

This clonotype was seen many times. The rearrangement uses TRBV18 and TRBJ2-2; 8 bases agree with TRBD1. The ends lost 1 base at V and 1 base at J; junction bases unmatched: 5. Germline V gene lookup returns CDR1 KGHSH and CDR2 LQKENI. The CDR3 runs to 17 residues. For the CDR3, the DNA is TGTGCCAGCTCACCACGAATGGGACAGGAGAACACCGGGGAGCTGTTTTTT. As protein: CASSPRMGQENTGELFF.

This clonotype was found many times. V usage is TRBV20-1 and J usage is TRBJ2-1; possibly TRBD2 for D (6 bases). Between the trimmed V and J ends, which lost 5 bases and 9 bases, there was a span of 14 bases. CDR1 and CDR2 from the germline V gene are DFQATT and SNEGSKA (reference sequence). This CDR3 has 12 amino acids. The CDR3 DNA reads as TGCAGTGCTGGCAGGGACTCTGGTGAGCAGTTCTTC. The encoded protein is CSAGRDSGEQFF.

This clonotype was counted ten times or more. The chain uses TRBV27 and TRBJ2-5; possibly TRBD1 or TRBD2 for D (7 bases each). The CDR3 has 14 amino acids. Germline CDR1 and CDR2: MNHEY and SMNVEV (reference sequence). The V and J ends lost 4 bases and 3 bases respectively, with 12 bases between them. In DNA, the CDR3 is TGTGCCAGCAGTTCCAGGGGGACTAAAGAGACCCAGTACTTC. Encoded protein: CASSSRGTKETQYF.

This clonotype was picked up many times. This chain joins TRBV24-1 and TRBJ2-1, with 9 nucleotides matching TRBD2. V lost 6 bases and J lost 2; bases outside the gene matches: 7. Germline CDR1 and CDR2: KGHDR and SFDVKD. CDR3 length: 16 residues. The CDR3 spells CATSSRLAVTYNEQFF. DNA for the CDR3: TGTGCCACCAGTTCCCGACTAGCGGTAACCTACAATGAGCAGTTCTTC.

The chain links TRBV6-6 to TRBJ2-1, with TRBD2 identical over 8 bases. There are 14 residues in the CDR3. The germline V gene has CDR1 MNHNY and CDR2 SVGAGI (reference sequence). The V gene end was trimmed by 8 bases and the J gene end by 8 bases; junction bases not matched to a gene: 11. The CDR3, as DNA: TGTGCCAGCGTCTCCAGCGGGAGCAGGGATGAGCAGTTCTTC. Residues: CASVSSGSRDEQFF.

This clonotype appeared a single time. The chain combines TRBV7-2 with TRBJ2-2; 7 bases agree with TRBD2. The V segment lost 3 bases and the J segment 5 bases; nucleotides outside the gene matches: 9. The length of the CDR3 is 16 residues. In germline, CDR1 is SGHTA, CDR2 FQGNSA. For the CDR3, the DNA is TGTGCCAGCAGCTTGGGGGGGGGTACTAAGACCGGGGAGCTGTTTTTT. This sequence encodes CASSLGGGTKTGELFF.

This clonotype was detected ten times or more. V usage is TRBV7-2 and J usage is TRBJ2-1, with 7 bases that match TRBD2. The CDR3 runs to 16 residues. The V and J ends lost 1 base and 4 bases, in that order; junction bases with no gene match: 7. Germline loops: CDR1 SGHTA, CDR2 FQGNSA. CDR3 sequence: CASSLVGREWYNEQFF. For the CDR3, the DNA is TGTGCCAGCAGCTTAGTGGGGCGGGAGTGGTACAATGAGCAGTTCTTC.

The chain couples TRBV4-1 to TRBJ2-5; D is ambiguous. Germline V lookup: CDR1 MGHRA, CDR2 YSYEKL. V lost 2 bases and J 6 bases, leaving 10 bases between the germline ends. CDR3 size: 13 residues. The CDR3 nucleotides read TGCGCCAGCAGCCAAATTGACCCGAAGACCCAGTACTTC. Protein sequence: CASSQIDPKTQYF.

This clonotype was counted between two and nine times. Mismatch with germline at one junction end may stem from a read error. The chain carries TRBV29-1 and TRBJ2-7; a weak D match, TRBD2 (5 bases). Per germline, CDR1 SQVTM and CDR2 ANQGSEA. There are 13 residues in the CDR3. The CDR3 sequence: CRVEDEGSYEQYF. DNA of the CDR3: TGCAGGGTTGAAGATGAGGGATCCTACGAGCAGTACTTC.

This clonotype was counted only a few times. This chain uses TRBV7-9 with TRBJ1-5, with no clear D. The CDR3 runs to 13 residues. Trimming took 1 base from V and 6 from J, leaving 7 bases between them. Germline CDR1 and CDR2: SEHNR and FQNEAQ (reference sequence). Written as DNA, the CDR3 is TGTGCCAGCAGCTTAGAATCGAGTCAGCCCCAGCATTTT. It is translated as CASSLESSQPQHF.

Ten or more counts support this clonotype. V and J are TRBV24-1 and TRBJ2-3; 8 positions agree with TRBD1. CDR3 length: 16 residues. Trimming at V came to 4 bases and at J to 9 bases, leaving 14 bases not matched to a gene. The germline V gene encodes CDR1 KGHDR and CDR2 SFDVKD. CDR3 nucleotide sequence: TGTGCCACCAGTGACCTCGGCGGACAGGGAGTGTCGACGCAGTATTTT. Encoded protein: CATSDLGGQGVSTQYF.

This clonotype was seen repeatedly, ten times or more. The chain has TRBV5-1 and TRBJ2-7; D not certain. CDR3 size: 13 residues. The V end was cut by 4 bases, the J end by 3 bases, with 11 bases between. In germline, CDR1 is SGHRS, CDR2 YFSETQ. The CDR3 nucleotides read TGCGCCAGCAGCGCCGGACGGAACTACGAGCAGTACTTC. Protein product: CASSAGRNYEQYF.

Regarding this clonotype: Without the conserved terminal phenylalanine or tryptophan, this CDR3 likely stems from a read error. The rearrangement joins TRBV10-3 to TRBJ1-1, with a weak D call TRBD1 (6 bases). Germline values: CDR1 ENHRY, CDR2 SYGVKD. The CDR3 has 12 amino acids. The CDR3 DNA reads TGTGCTCACTCCCGGGGGGGCACCGAAGCTTTCTTG. It codes for CAHSRGGTEAFL.

In its sample, this clonotype was seen a few times. The rearrangement uses TRBV19 and TRBJ1-2; no reliable D call. This CDR3 contains 13 residues. The germline V gene encodes CDR1 LNHDA and CDR2 SQIVND (reference sequence). Trimming took 3 bases from V and 4 from J, leaving 9 bases between them. The CDR3 here is CASSMTEIYGYTF. The CDR3 DNA reads as TGTGCCAGTAGTATGACGGAGATCTATGGCTACACCTTC.